The 31 T cell receptor beta chains presented below share a single source sample, sequenced in a study of blood T cell repertoires in COVID-19. TCRdb's table, derived via immunoSEQ multiplex PCR, lists solely in-frame clones and lacks some. Among 200,000 to 300,000 clones listed, approximately 83% were seen once. The sample was peripheral blood. These receptors originate from a human donor in a cohort sampled during active COVID-19.

The V and J genes are TRBV11-3 and TRBJ2-1, with D possibly TRBD2 on 6 matching bases. V was clipped by 8 bases and J by 0 bases, with 14 bases between them. This CDR3 comprises 15 residues. Per the germline V gene, CDR1 is SGHNT and CDR2 is YENEEA. The CDR3 bases are TGTGCCAGCTTCGAGGAGGGAAGCTCCTACAATGAGCAGTTCTTC. Amino acid sequence: CASFEEGSSYNEQFF.

The chain couples TRBV9 to TRBJ1-5; tentatively, D is TRBD1 (5 bases). This CDR3 has 16 amino acids. V lost 0 bases, J lost 1 base, and 11 bases lay in between. Per the germline V gene, CDR1 is SGDLS and CDR2 is YYNGEE. Here the CDR3 reads CASSVGSGGSNQPQHF. In DNA form, the CDR3 reads TGTGCCAGCAGCGTAGGCTCGGGGGGGAGCAATCAGCCCCAGCATTTT.

This chain uses TRBV6-5 with TRBJ2-2, with D possibly being TRBD1 (5 bases). V lost 8 bases to trimming and J lost 5 bases, with 12 bases between them. This CDR3 spans 13 amino acids. Germline lookup yields CDR1 MNHEY and CDR2 SVGAGI. In DNA form, the CDR3 reads TGTGCCAGCTCAGGGCGCGGAACCGGGGAGCTGTTTTTT. It yields the protein CASSGRGTGELFF.

This chain uses TRBV19 with TRBJ2-3; 12 bases are shared with TRBD2. Germline values: CDR1 LNHDA, CDR2 SQIVND (reference sequence). V gave up 5 bases and J gave up 0 bases; unmatched junction bases: 6. CDR3 size: 17 residues. This CDR3 reads CASSVGLAGSSTDTQYF. DNA of the CDR3: TGTGCCAGTAGTGTAGGACTAGCGGGATCTAGCACAGATACGCAGTATTTT.

The chain links TRBV24-1 to TRBJ2-1; D possibly corresponds to TRBD2 (5 bases). The CDR3 is 15 amino acids. Germline values: CDR1 KGHDR, CDR2 SFDVKD. The V and J ends lost 3 bases and 7 bases respectively, with 15 bases between them. The CDR3 DNA sequence: TGTGCCACCAGTGATCGAGCGGACCGGTTGAATGAGCAGTTCTTC. This gives the protein CATSDRADRLNEQFF.

The chain is built from TRBV6-6 and TRBJ1-1, with D tentatively TRBD1 (5 bases). Trimming shortened V by 0 bases and J by 6 bases, and 11 bases separated the two germline ends. CDR1 is MNHNY and CDR2 is SVGAGI in the germline V gene (reference sequence). The CDR3 length is 14 residues. The CDR3 coding sequence is TGTGCCAGCAGTTACTCGAAGCAGGGTCCTGAAGCTTTCTTT. It is translated as CASSYSKQGPEAFF.

The chain has TRBV4-2 and TRBJ2-4; 10 bases are a match to TRBD1. CDR3 length equals 17 residues. Germline CDR1 LGHNA, CDR2 YNFKEQ. The V gene end was trimmed by 4 bases and the J gene end by 4 bases; junction bases not matched to a gene: 10. Here the CDR3 DNA reads TGTGCCAGCAGCCTCACCGGACAGGGGGAAGCTAAAAACATTCAGTACTTC. Its protein product is CASSLTGQGEAKNIQYF.

The genes are TRBV12-3 or TRBV12-4 and TRBJ2-3, with D tentatively TRBD2 (6 bases). The CDR3 spans 12 residues. The germline V and J ends were trimmed by 5 bases and 14 bases, with 17 bases remaining between them. The CDR3 reads CASSASGAQGYF. The CDR3 DNA reads as TGTGCCAGCAGTGCCTCGGGAGCCCAGGGGTATTTT.

CDR3 DNA sequence: TGTGCCAGCAGCTTCCCGGGACAGGGGAACGAAAAACTGTTTTTT. Its translation is CASSFPGQGNEKLFF. The rearrangement uses TRBV7-8 and TRBJ1-4, with 10 nucleotides matching TRBD1. Germline CDR1 and CDR2: SGHVS and FQNEAQ. Trimming cost V 3 bases and J 8 bases; bases outside gene matches: 6. The CDR3 totals 15 residues.

This sequence joins TRBV18 and TRBJ2-7; the D is unclear. The V end was cut by 1 base, the J end by 4 bases, with 11 bases between. Per the germline V gene, CDR1 is KGHSH and CDR2 is LQKENI. The CDR3 runs 14 residues. CDR3 sequence reads: CASSPQNTAYEQYF. The CDR3 coding sequence is TGTGCCAGCTCACCACAAAACACCGCATACGAGCAGTACTTC.

The genes are TRBV14 and TRBJ2-5, with D unresolved. The length of the CDR3 is 14 residues. Germline CDR1 reads SGHDN; CDR2 reads FVKESK. The ends were cut back, 1 base at V and 1 base at J, with 7 bases in the middle. Written as DNA, the CDR3 is TGTGCCAGCAGCCAAGGCAGTATCCAAGAGACCCAGTACTTC. Its translation: CASSQGSIQETQYF. The entire variable domain, with the rest obtained from reference TRBV14 and TRBJ2-5, is as follows: EAGVTQFPSHSVIEKGQTVTLRCDPISGHDNLYWYRRVMGKEIKFLLHFVKESKQDESGMPNNRFLAERTGGTYSTLKVQPAELEDSGVYFCASSQGSIQETQYFGPGTRLLVL.

This chain links TRBV6-6 with TRBJ2-7, with 10 bases matching TRBD1. The germline gives CDR1 MNHNY, CDR2 SVGAGI (reference sequence). The CDR3 totals 13 residues. V trimming: 6 bases; J trimming: 7 bases; junction bases outside the gene matches: 6. This chain's CDR3 is CASRGTGDWEQYF. Written as DNA, the CDR3 is TGTGCCAGCAGGGGGACAGGGGATTGGGAGCAGTACTTC.

In nucleotides, the CDR3 is TGTGCCGGGGGGTTTGGCCCCGGGGAGCTGTTTTTT. Translation gives CAGGFGPGELFF. The V call is TRBV19, the J call TRBJ2-2; the D gene is possibly TRBD2 (6 bases). Germline V CDR1 and CDR2: LNHDA, SQIVND (reference sequence). This CDR3 contains 12 residues. V was cut by 11 bases and J by 6 bases, with 13 bases left in between.

This clone was seen only a few times. This rearrangement joins TRBV6-5 to TRBJ2-7; the match to TRBD2 covers 8 bases. Germline V gene data show CDR1 as MNHEY and CDR2 as SVGAGI. The CDR3 extends over 12 amino acids. Trimming removed 7 bases from V and 3 bases from J; junction bases left unmatched: 2. The CDR3 coding sequence is TGTGCCAGCACCACTAGCGGCTACGAGCAGTACTTC. It encodes CASTTSGYEQYF.

The V gene is TRBV18, the J gene TRBJ2-2; D is perhaps TRBD2 (6 bases). The ends were cut back, 2 bases at V and 2 bases at J, with 9 bases in the middle. The CDR3 extends over 15 amino acids. Germline V CDR1 and CDR2: KGHSH, LQKENI. The CDR3 loop reads CASSPGTSNTGELFF. The CDR3 DNA reads TGTGCCAGCTCACCAGGGACTTCCAACACCGGGGAGCTGTTTTTT.

Details on this clone: Additional DNA sequences in this sample encode the identical CDR3. The rearrangement joins TRBV6-5 to TRBJ2-7; 11 nucleotides agree with TRBD1. There are 14 residues in the CDR3. Looked up from germline, CDR1 is MNHEY and CDR2 is SVGAGI. V was clipped by 6 bases and J by 2 bases; unmatched bases: 3. The CDR3 spells CASRGTGGPYEQYF. CDR3 sequence (DNA): TGTGCCAGCAGGGGGACAGGGGGGCCCTACGAGCAGTACTTC.

The chain uses TRBV19 and TRBJ2-6, with a tentative D call TRBD1 (5 bases). V was clipped by 6 bases and J by 0 bases, with 12 bases between them. This CDR3 contains 16 residues. Germline V lookup: CDR1 LNHDA, CDR2 SQIVND (reference sequence). CDR3: CASRKQVNSGANVLTF. The CDR3 coding sequence is TGTGCCAGTAGGAAACAGGTTAACTCTGGGGCCAACGTCCTGACTTTC.

The CDR3 region is CASTEQGMPGANVLTF. CDR3 nucleotide sequence: TGTGCCAGCACGGAACAGGGAATGCCTGGGGCCAACGTCCTGACTTTC. The chain is built from TRBV2 and TRBJ2-6, with D possibly matching TRBD1 (6 bases). Per germline, CDR1 SNHLY and CDR2 FYNNEI. V lost 7 bases, J lost 2 bases, and 15 bases lay in between. The CDR3 covers 16 residues.

CDR3 sequence (DNA): TGTGCCAGCAGCCAAGACAGGGTGGCTACGCAGTATTTT. Protein sequence: CASSQDRVATQYF. The J gene is TRBJ2-3, the V gene TRBV3-1 (or the pseudogene TRBV3-2), with D possibly being TRBD1 (5 bases). With 0 bases removed from V and 8 bases from J, the gap between germline ends came to 9 bases. The length of the CDR3 is 13 residues. The germline V gene encodes CDR1 LGHDT and CDR2 YNNKEL (reference sequence).

This CDR3 is CASSPAGWAEGYTF. CDR3 sequence (DNA): TGTGCCAGCAGTCCCGCGGGATGGGCGGAGGGCTACACCTTC. The V gene is TRBV25-1, the J gene TRBJ1-2; D is unclear. Germline lookup yields CDR1 MGHDK and CDR2 SYGVNS. V was pared by 5 bases and J by 8 bases, with 18 bases between. This CDR3 is built from 14 residues.

V usage is TRBV7-2 and J usage is TRBJ1-1; a weak D match, TRBD1 (5 bases). Between the trimmed V and J ends, which lost 2 bases and 1 base, there was a span of 14 bases. Germline CDR1 SGHTA, CDR2 FQGNSA. This CDR3 is 16 amino acids long. The CDR3 spells CASSLNSRGTNTEAFF. CDR3 DNA sequence: TGTGCCAGCAGCTTAAATTCGCGGGGGACGAACACTGAAGCTTTCTTT. The entire variable domain, with the rest obtained from reference TRBV7-2 and TRBJ1-1, is as follows: GAGVSQSPSNKVTEKGKDVELRCDPISGHTALYWYRQSLGQGLEFLIYFQGNSAPDKSGLPSDRFSAERTGGSVSTLTIQRTQQEDSAVYLCASSLNSRGTNTEAFFGQGTRLTVV.

The chain couples TRBV7-2 to TRBJ2-7; 8 bases line up with TRBD2. Per germline, CDR1 SGHTA and CDR2 FQGNSA. J gave up 3 bases and V 6 bases, and 4 bases lay outside the gene matches. This CDR3 spans 13 amino acids. The CDR3 nucleotides are TGTGCCAGCAGTACTAGCGGAGGCTACGAGCAGTACTTC. It specifies CASSTSGGYEQYF. The full variable domain, completed using reference TRBV7-2 and TRBJ2-7, is GAGVSQSPSNKVTEKGKDVELRCDPISGHTALYWYRQSLGQGLEFLIYFQGNSAPDKSGLPSDRFSAERTGGSVSTLTIQRTQQEDSAVYLCASSTSGGYEQYFGPGTRLTVT.

The V and J genes are TRBV5-1 and TRBJ2-1, with 8 bases lining up with TRBD1. CDR1 SGHRS and CDR2 YFSETQ come from the germline V gene. The CDR3 consists of 15 residues. The trim removed 3 bases at V and 5 bases at J, leaving 7 bases unmatched. CDR3 bases: TGCGCCAGCAGCTCGATACAGGGGGGCAACAATGAGCAGTTCTTC. The encoded protein is CASSSIQGGNNEQFF. Full variable domain (outside the CDR3, taken from reference TRBV5-1 and TRBJ2-1): KAGVTQTPRYLIKTRGQQVTLSCSPISGHRSVSWYQQTPGQGLQFLFEYFSETQRNKGNFPGRFSGRQFSNSRSEMNVSTLELGDSALYLCASSSIQGGNNEQFFGPGTRLTVL.

The genes are TRBV12-3 or TRBV12-4 and TRBJ1-5, with D maybe TRBD1 (6 bases). This CDR3 region has 13 residues. V was shortened by 4 bases and J by 8 bases, with 12 bases between the two germline ends. CDR3 loop: CASSWGGWEPQHF. As DNA, the CDR3 is TGTGCCAGCAGTTGGGGGGGCTGGGAGCCCCAGCATTTT.

This chain joins TRBV18 and TRBJ1-1; TRBD1 matches at 12 bases. V was clipped by 6 bases and J by 3 bases; unmatched bases: 8. CDR1 is KGHSH and CDR2 is LQKENI in the germline V gene. The length of the CDR3 is 16 residues. DNA for the CDR3: TGTGCCAGCTCCGGTGGGACAGGGGGCAGAGACACTGAAGCTTTCTTT. This codes for CASSGGTGGRDTEAFF.

CDR3 residues: CASSQEGQGYNEQFF. CDR3 sequence (DNA): TGCGCCAGCAGCCAAGAGGGACAGGGATACAATGAGCAGTTCTTC. The V gene is TRBV4-1, the J gene TRBJ2-1, with TRBD1 matching over 9 bases. After removal of 0 bases from V and 4 bases from J, the junction contained 1 base not matched to a gene. The CDR3 contains 15 residues. The germline V gene encodes CDR1 MGHRA and CDR2 YSYEKL.

The gene calls are TRBV27 and TRBJ1-6; D is possibly TRBD1 (6 bases). Germline V CDR1 and CDR2: MNHEY, SMNVEV (reference sequence). V shed 3 bases and J shed 8 bases, with 11 bases lying between them. There are 14 residues in the CDR3. The CDR3 spells CASSLARGDSPLHF. CDR3 coding DNA: TGTGCCAGCAGTTTGGCCAGGGGAGATTCACCCCTCCACTTT.

The chain recombines TRBV5-1 with TRBJ2-5; maybe TRBD1 (6 bases). CDR3 length: 16 residues. V lost 0 bases to trimming and J lost 4 bases, with 16 bases between them. Per the germline V gene, CDR1 is SGHRS and CDR2 is YFSETQ. CDR3 amino acids: CASSLAGTLESETQYF. The CDR3 DNA reads as TGCGCCAGCAGCTTGGCTGGGACATTGGAGTCAGAGACCCAGTACTTC.

This clone was seen once. V and J are TRBV11-2 and TRBJ2-1; 7 nucleotides line up with TRBD1. Germline V gene sequence: CDR1 SGHAT, CDR2 FQNNGV. This CDR3 region has 13 residues. The ends lost 1 base at V and 12 bases at J; junction bases unmatched: 6. In DNA form, the CDR3 reads TGTGCCAGCAGCTTAGCCAGGGGGTTGGGGCAGTTCTTC. It translates to CASSLARGLGQFF. Variable domain in full (rest from reference TRBV11-2 and TRBJ2-1): EAGVAQSPRYKIIEKRQSVAFWCNPISGHATLYWYQQILGQGPKLLIQFQNNGVVDDSQLPKDRFSAERLKGVDSTLKIQPAKLEDSAVYLCASSLARGLGQFFGPGTRLTVL.

CDR3 amino acids: CASSSPGTGTHEQYF. In DNA, the CDR3 is TGTGCCAGCAGTTCTCCCGGGACAGGGACCCACGAGCAGTACTTC. The chain employs TRBV6-5 and TRBJ2-7; 9 bases match TRBD1. CDR3 size: 15 residues. V lost 4 bases to trimming and J lost 5 bases; unmatched junction nucleotides: 9. CDR1 MNHEY and CDR2 SVGAGI come from the germline V gene.

The chain uses TRBV7-2 and TRBJ2-3; TRBD2 might be the D (5 bases). Between the trimmed V and J ends, which lost 1 base and 6 bases, there was a span of 23 bases. From germline, CDR1 is SGHTA and CDR2 FQGNSA. The CDR3 runs 18 residues. The CDR3 nucleotides are TGTGCCAGCAGCTTAGGGCTAGCCCGAACAAAGATACAGGATACGCAGTATTTT. This gives the protein CASSLGLARTKIQDTQYF.